Listed here are 32 T cell receptor beta chains from one sample, sequenced in a study of blood T cell repertoires in COVID-19. Assay: immunoSEQ multiplex PCR; the TCRdb copy retains only in-frame clones and omits some. The sample lists roughly 200,000 clones; 70% to 90% were seen once. Source material: peripheral blood. The receptor set was obtained from a man aged 55 to 70 with acute or convalescent COVID-19.

This chain uses TRBV2 with TRBJ1-4, with unresolved D. V was cut by 1 base and J by 8 bases, with 14 bases left in between. Germline CDR1 and CDR2: SNHLY and FYNNEI. The CDR3 length is 15 residues. CDR3 sequence reads: CASSEEWKSAEKLFF. CDR3 DNA: TGTGCCAGCAGTGAAGAGTGGAAAAGCGCGGAAAAACTGTTTTTT.

V is TRBV7-2 and J is TRBJ2-7; TRBD1 might be the D (5 bases). CDR3 length: 13 amino acids. Trimming took 9 bases from V and 5 from J, leaving 17 bases between them. The germline gives CDR1 SGHTA, CDR2 FQGNSA. The CDR3 spells CASNPQGAHEQYF. DNA of the CDR3: TGTGCCAGTAACCCACAAGGGGCCCACGAGCAGTACTTC.

This chain links TRBV27 with TRBJ1-1; D is possibly TRBD1 (5 bases). Between the trimmed V and J ends, which lost 2 bases and 5 bases, there was a span of 21 bases. There are 17 residues in the CDR3. Per the germline V gene, CDR1 is MNHEY and CDR2 is SMNVEV (reference sequence). The CDR3 DNA reads as TGTGCCAGCAGTTTAAGGTCAACAGGTCCGTCAAGGACTGAAGCTTTCTTT. Protein: CASSLRSTGPSRTEAFF.

The V and J genes are TRBV7-9 and TRBJ2-1; TRBD2 matches 8 bases. After removal of 6 bases from V and 5 bases from J, the junction contained 12 bases not matched to a gene. Germline loops: CDR1 SEHNR, CDR2 FQNEAQ (reference sequence). The CDR3 sequence is 16 residues long. CDR3 protein: CASSYYEREKNNEQFF. As DNA, the CDR3 is TGTGCCAGCAGTTATTATGAGCGGGAGAAGAACAATGAGCAGTTCTTC.

This clone was observed a handful of times. The chain joins TRBV28 to TRBJ1-2; TRBD1 agrees at 8 bases. CDR1 MDHEN and CDR2 SYDVKM come from the germline V gene. The trim removed 2 bases at V and 8 bases at J, leaving 7 bases unmatched. This CDR3 has 14 residues. As DNA, the CDR3 is TGTGCCAGCAGTTTAATTGACAGGGGACGCGGCTACACCTTC. As protein: CASSLIDRGRGYTF.

V gene TRBV20-1 combines with J gene TRBJ2-1; TRBD2 matches at 10 bases. The CDR3 runs 16 residues. Trimming cost V 3 bases and J 0 bases; bases outside gene matches: 5. Per germline, CDR1 DFQATT and CDR2 SNEGSKA (reference sequence). Here the CDR3 reads CSASTPSGSSYNEQFF. In DNA, the CDR3 is TGCAGTGCTAGTACGCCTAGCGGGAGCTCCTACAATGAGCAGTTCTTC.

This chain links TRBV4-1 with TRBJ2-7; 7 bases agree with TRBD2. From germline, CDR1 is MGHRA and CDR2 YSYEKL. The V segment lost 4 bases and the J segment 0 bases; nucleotides outside the gene matches: 6. This CDR3 has 15 residues. The CDR3 DNA reads as TGCGCCAGCAGCCTAGCTTCGGGAGGCTCCTACGAGCAGTACTTC. Its protein product is CASSLASGGSYEQYF.

The chain has TRBV19 and TRBJ1-5; the D gene is possibly TRBD1 (5 bases). CDR3 size: 15 residues. Germline V CDR1 and CDR2: LNHDA, SQIVND (reference sequence). Trimming took 1 base from V and 5 from J, leaving 12 bases between them. In nucleotides, the CDR3 is TGTGCCAGTAGTATAGCCGGCAGGGAACATCAGCCCCAGCATTTT. It encodes CASSIAGREHQPQHF.

The J gene is TRBJ2-5, the V gene TRBV27; D might be TRBD2 (5 bases). Trimming stripped 5 bases from V and 5 bases from J, with 18 bases between. Germline V CDR1 and CDR2: MNHEY, SMNVEV (reference sequence). The CDR3 consists of 15 residues. The chain's CDR3 is CASSDRAPGTETQYF. In DNA form, the CDR3 reads TGTGCCAGCAGTGACCGGGCTCCGGGAACGGAGACCCAGTACTTC.

The chain combines TRBV28 with TRBJ1-3, with D perhaps TRBD1 (6 bases). This CDR3 is built from 14 residues. V lost 7 bases to trimming and J lost 1 base, with 11 bases between them. Germline CDR1 reads MDHEN; CDR2 reads SYDVKM. CDR3 nucleotide sequence: TGTGCCAGCATTCAAGGGGGTTCTGGAAACACCATATATTTT. It codes for CASIQGGSGNTIYF.

This chain joins TRBV11-2 and TRBJ2-2, with 9 bases that match TRBD1. Germline CDR1 and CDR2: SGHAT and FQNNGV. This CDR3 contains 14 residues. V lost 8 bases to trimming and J lost 2 bases; unmatched junction nucleotides: 3. CDR3 DNA: TGTGCCAGCGGGACAGGGTTAAACACCGGGGAGCTGTTTTTT. This codes for CASGTGLNTGELFF.

The rearrangement uses TRBV9 and TRBJ2-1; D might be TRBD2 (6 bases). CDR3 length equals 13 residues. The germline V gene has CDR1 SGDLS and CDR2 YYNGEE. Trimming took 5 bases from V and 2 from J, leaving 8 bases between them. The CDR3 loop reads CASRAGPYNEQFF. CDR3 DNA: TGTGCCAGCAGGGCGGGGCCCTACAATGAGCAGTTCTTC.

The rearrangement links TRBV24-1 to TRBJ2-3, with 7 bases that match TRBD1. CDR3 length: 19 amino acids. Germline CDR1 KGHDR, CDR2 SFDVKD. V dropped 6 bases and J dropped 0; count of bases not matched to a gene: 17. The chain's CDR3 is CATSLYSWDSISSTDTQYF. The CDR3 coding sequence is TGTGCCACCAGTTTGTACAGCTGGGACAGCATCTCTAGCACAGATACGCAGTATTTT.

This clone came up a few times. The chain is built from TRBV5-1 and TRBJ2-3; 9 nucleotides match TRBD2. Per germline, CDR1 SGHRS and CDR2 YFSETQ. The CDR3 contains 14 residues. V lost 5 bases, J lost 6 bases, and 7 bases stayed unmatched. The CDR3 protein is CASRVSGSSDTQYF. Written as DNA, the CDR3 is TGCGCCAGCAGGGTTAGCGGGAGTTCGGATACGCAGTATTTT.

The rearrangement uses TRBV28 and TRBJ2-1, with TRBD2 matching over 12 bases. CDR3 size: 16 residues. The V and J ends lost 2 bases and 7 bases, in that order; junction bases with no gene match: 6. Looked up from germline, CDR1 is MDHEN and CDR2 is SYDVKM. The CDR3 DNA reads as TGTGCCAGCAGTTTAGATCTAGCGGGAGGGCGGAATGAGCAGTTCTTC. Protein: CASSLDLAGGRNEQFF.

The chain recombines TRBV27 with TRBJ1-5; 7 positions agree with TRBD1. V was clipped by 7 bases and J by 1 base; unmatched bases: 7. The germline V gene encodes CDR1 MNHEY and CDR2 SMNVEV (reference sequence). The CDR3 covers 15 residues. The CDR3 nucleotides read TGTGCCAGCACCCGACAGGGTACAAGCAATCAGCCCCAGCATTTT. Its protein product is CASTRQGTSNQPQHF.

The gene calls are TRBV27 and TRBJ2-7; the D gene is possibly TRBD1 (6 bases). The CDR3 consists of 15 residues. Germline CDR1 reads MNHEY; CDR2 reads SMNVEV (reference sequence). The V and J ends lost 5 bases and 5 bases respectively, with 19 bases between them. DNA for the CDR3: TGTGCCAGCAGTCCTTGGACAGCTCGAAGCGACGAGCAGTACTTC. It yields the protein CASSPWTARSDEQYF.

A word on this clone: Other DNA variants within this sample encode the same CDR3. The chain links TRBV28 to TRBJ2-1; D remains unclear. Germline V gene sequence: CDR1 MDHEN, CDR2 SYDVKM. Between the trimmed V and J ends, which lost 3 bases and 7 bases, there was a span of 4 bases. This CDR3 has 11 residues. CDR3 sequence (DNA): TGTGCCAGCAGTTTTTCGAATGAGCAGTTCTTC. Amino acids: CASSFSNEQFF.

A note on this clone: The junction departs from the called germline gene at one end, perhaps through a read error. The J gene is TRBJ2-1, the V gene TRBV19; TRBD2 matches at 10 bases. The CDR3 runs 14 residues. CDR1 is LNHDA, CDR2 SQIVND, per germline (reference sequence). The CDR3: CATTSGRAWNEQFF. The CDR3 DNA reads TGTGCCACCACAAGCGGGAGGGCCTGGAATGAGCAATTCTTC.

CDR3: CASSFTGRGYNEQFF. CDR3 DNA sequence: TGTGCCAGCAGCTTTACGGGGAGGGGCTACAATGAGCAGTTCTTC. This chain links TRBV7-9 with TRBJ2-1; 7 nucleotides line up with TRBD2. Germline-derived CDR1 and CDR2 are SEHNR and FQNEAQ (reference sequence). The CDR3 contains 15 residues. The V gene end was trimmed by 3 bases and the J gene end by 3 bases; junction bases not matched to a gene: 5.

This clone was recorded once. J is TRBJ1-5 and V is TRBV19; perhaps TRBD1 as D (5 bases). The CDR3 sequence is 14 residues long. Germline CDR1 reads LNHDA; CDR2 reads SQIVND (reference sequence). V lost 9 bases, J lost 0 bases, and 12 bases lay in between. The DNA of the CDR3 is TGTGCCAGCCGGGGGGGGAATAGCAATCAGCCCCAGCATTTT. Amino acids: CASRGGNSNQPQHF.

This clone came up once. This sequence joins TRBV20-1 and TRBJ2-7; TRBD1 might be the D (5 bases). The V gene's germline CDR1 is DFQATT and CDR2 SNEGSKA (reference sequence). V lost 6 bases to trimming and J lost 6 bases, with 12 bases between them. CDR3 length: 11 residues. In nucleotides, the CDR3 is TGCAGTGCACCTGATAGGGGCGAGCAGTACTTC. Its protein product is CSAPDRGEQYF.

This chain uses TRBV7-3 with TRBJ2-4, with 7 positions matching TRBD2. Looked up from germline, CDR1 is SGHTA and CDR2 is FQGTGA. Trimming at V came to 2 bases and at J to 8 bases, leaving 3 bases not matched to a gene. This CDR3 has 13 amino acids. The CDR3 DNA follows: TGTGCCAGCAGCTTAGGCGCGGGGGACATTCAGTACTTC. Its protein product is CASSLGAGDIQYF.

The J gene is TRBJ2-3, the V gene TRBV28; possible D gene TRBD1, 6 bases. Germline V gene data show CDR1 as MDHEN and CDR2 as SYDVKM. The CDR3 is made up of 16 amino acids. V was cut by 5 bases and J by 1 base, with 16 bases left in between. The CDR3 DNA reads as TGTGCCAGCAGTGAGGGGGATTTAGTGGGCACAGATACGCAGTATTTT. Translating gives CASSEGDLVGTDTQYF. Variable domain in full (rest from reference TRBV28 and TRBJ2-3): DVKVTQSSRYLVKRTGEKVFLECVQDMDHENMFWYRQDPGLGLRLIYFSYDVKMKEKGDIPEGYSVSREKKERFSLILESASTNQTSMYLCASSEGDLVGTDTQYFGPGTRLTVL.

The rearrangement uses TRBV21-1 and TRBJ1-3; the table names TRBD1, a call not compared with the DNA. TRBV21-1 is a documented pseudogene. The CDR3 length is 17 residues. In DNA form, the CDR3 reads TGTGCCAGCAGCAAAAAACCCCCGACAGGGGGGAGAAACACCATATATTTT. As protein: CASSKKPPTGGRNTIYF.

This chain uses TRBV7-6 with TRBJ2-1; 7 bases map to TRBD2. With 4 bases clipped from V and 0 bases from J, the junction kept 6 bases outside the gene matches. The germline V gene has CDR1 SGHVS and CDR2 FNYEAQ. CDR3 size: 16 residues. CDR3 sequence reads: CASSSIRTSSYNEQFF. The CDR3 DNA reads as TGTGCCAGCAGCTCTATCAGGACTAGCTCCTACAATGAGCAGTTCTTC.

The DNA for the CDR3 is TGTGCCAGCAGCCCGGGAGGGCTAGCGGGAGCCAAAAACATTCAGTACTTC. Its translation is CASSPGGLAGAKNIQYF. V is TRBV7-2 and J is TRBJ2-4, with 8 bases aligning to TRBD2. CDR1 SGHTA and CDR2 FQGNSA come from the germline V gene. The CDR3 loop spans 17 amino acids. With V trimmed by 5 bases and J by 0 bases, 9 bases remained unmatched.

Comment on this clone: The same CDR3 can be traced to other DNA sequences in this sample. CDR3 nucleotide sequence: TGTGCCAGTAGTTTTACCGGGACAGGGTCCTACGAGCAGTACTTC. Translating it yields CASSFTGTGSYEQYF. The J gene is TRBJ2-7, the V gene TRBV19; 9 bases line up with TRBD1. Germline V gives CDR1 LNHDA, CDR2 SQIVND (reference sequence). J gave up 1 base and V 5 bases, and 6 bases lay outside the gene matches. This CDR3 has 15 residues.

The chain joins TRBV2 to TRBJ2-7; 7 bases align to TRBD1. Germline CDR1 is SNHLY and CDR2 is FYNNEI. The V segment lost 5 bases and the J segment 7 bases; nucleotides outside the gene matches: 17. The CDR3 runs to 16 residues. CDR3 sequence (DNA): TGTGCCAGCAGTTATTACAGGGGTAGCCCCCGTCGGGAGCAGTACTTC. This encodes CASSYYRGSPRREQYF.

This chain uses TRBV5-6 with TRBJ2-7; 7 bases are a match to TRBD2. CDR1 is SGHDT, CDR2 YYEEEE, per germline. V trimming: 2 bases; J trimming: 0 bases; junction bases outside the gene matches: 2. The CDR3 covers 14 residues. The CDR3 DNA sequence: TGTGCCAGCAGCTTTGGGACTACCTCCTACGAGCAGTACTTC. As protein: CASSFGTTSYEQYF.

This clone occurred once. The V and J genes are TRBV27 and TRBJ2-1, with D maybe TRBD1 (5 bases). Trimming removed 0 bases at V and 10 bases at J, with 16 bases between. Germline values: CDR1 MNHEY, CDR2 SMNVEV (reference sequence). This CDR3 region has 15 residues. The CDR3 coding sequence is TGTGCCAGCAGTTTATCGGGGCCTAGTCAGCGAGAGCAGTTCTTC. Protein product: CASSLSGPSQREQFF.

The chain recombines TRBV5-1 with TRBJ2-2; possible D gene TRBD1, 5 bases. With 3 bases removed from V and 5 bases from J, the gap between germline ends came to 23 bases. The CDR3 loop spans 18 amino acids. The V gene's germline CDR1 is SGHRS and CDR2 YFSETQ. The CDR3 DNA sequence: TGCGCCAGCAGCTCGCAGGGTGTAGGGGCCCTGGGGACCGGGGAGCTGTTTTTT. It specifies CASSSQGVGALGTGELFF.